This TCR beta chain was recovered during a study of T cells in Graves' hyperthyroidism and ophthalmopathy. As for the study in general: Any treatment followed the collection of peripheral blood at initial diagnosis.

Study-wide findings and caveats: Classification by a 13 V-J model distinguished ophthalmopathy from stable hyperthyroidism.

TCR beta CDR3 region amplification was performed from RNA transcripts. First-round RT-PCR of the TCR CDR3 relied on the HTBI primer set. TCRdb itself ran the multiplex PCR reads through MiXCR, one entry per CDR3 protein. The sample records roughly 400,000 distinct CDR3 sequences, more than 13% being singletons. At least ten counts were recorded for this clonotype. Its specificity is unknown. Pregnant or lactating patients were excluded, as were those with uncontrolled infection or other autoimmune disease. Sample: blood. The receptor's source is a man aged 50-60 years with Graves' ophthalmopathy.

The CDR3 DNA sequence: TGTGCCACCAGTGACCACTCTGGGTACACCTTC. This sequence encodes CATSDHSGYTF. The genes are TRBV24-1 and TRBJ1-2, with D unresolved. Per germline, CDR1 KGHDR and CDR2 SFDVKD. The CDR3 spans 11 residues. V was cut by 4 bases and J by 11 bases, with 10 bases left in between.